This T cell receptor beta chain emerged from a study of shared clonotypes between healthy human individuals. The assay ran at deep level. The assay was immunoSEQ multiplex PCR, and TCRdb's table has in-frame clones only and misses some. This table has around 700,000 clones, roughly 72% appearing once. General study findings and limits: Memory subsets had estimated richness that was generally smaller than that of naive subsets. For naive CD4 cells, 4.5% to 6.5% of clonotypes were shared across a handful of donors.

Trimming removed 7 bases at V and 4 bases at J, with 11 bases between. Germline V gene lookup returns CDR1 SQVTM and CDR2 ANQGSEA. The CDR3 contains 11 residues. Points on this clone: What it binds is unknown.

Sequenced sample: memory CD4+ T cells sorted from blood. Subset meaning: CD45RA-negative fraction. The rearrangement uses TRBV29-1 and TRBJ2-7, with a possible D match to TRBD1 (5 bases). The source of this sequence is a woman between 25 and 40 years old in good health. The CDR3 DNA reads TGCAGCGGGGGCACAGGATACGAGCAGTACTTC. It yields the protein CSGGTGYEQYF.